The entry that follows covers one T cell receptor (beta chain) sequence. The sample originates from a study of blood T cell repertoires in COVID-19. Study context: Sites across the United States, Italy and Spain contributed samples from acute and convalescent COVID-19. In each case, the material was cDNA or gDNA derived from T cells, B-cell-depleted T cells, or PBMCs.

Source study methods: Estimated nucleated cell counts came from reference gene primer amplification. Generated by immunoSEQ multiplex PCR, the TCRdb table keeps only in-frame clones and is missing some. Clone size and V and J calls were adopted from that table, with D and trimming inferred from the DNA. The sample records about 160,000 clones, over 90% being singletons. The CDR3 contains 15 residues. V gave up 0 bases and J gave up 5 bases; unmatched junction bases: 2. Germline V gene sequence: CDR1 SGHRS, CDR2 YFSETQ. Sequencing input: peripheral blood. The sequence derives from a man aged 50-60 years with acute or convalescent COVID-19. This chain connects TRBV5-1 to TRBJ1-5; 10 bases align to TRBD1. This CDR3 reads CASSLGGTGDQPQHF. The CDR3 nucleotides are TGCGCCAGCAGCTTGGGTGGGACAGGGGATCAGCCCCAGCATTTT.